This passage covers 20 T cell receptor beta chains from one sample sequenced in a study of Ad26.COV2.S vaccination and SARS-CoV-2 variants. The protocol was immunoSEQ multiplex PCR, while the TCRdb copy is restricted to in-frame clones and leaves out a portion. In the table there are hundreds of thousands of clones, around 90% of which are singletons. Treatment noted: around 19 received Ad26.COV2.S at low or high dose, single or two shots; five or six received placebo; per-sample allocation not given. Day 63 after the first injection of vaccine or placebo was the sampling time. The sample consisted of peripheral blood, taken in a trial of Ad26.COV2.S vaccine versus placebo. These TCRs come from a person aged 18-65 years who received the Ad26.COV2.S COVID-19 vaccine or a placebo.

As for this clone: The junction does not match germline at one end; this may be a read error. The chain has TRBV3-1 (or the pseudogene TRBV3-2) and TRBJ2-5, with TRBD2 as a possible D gene (6 bases). The CDR3 runs to 13 residues. From germline, CDR1 is LGHDT and CDR2 YNNKEL (reference sequence). This CDR3 reads CASSPVGLNNMDF. The CDR3 nucleotides read TGTGCCAGCAGCCCAGTTGGACTAAATAACATGGACTTC.

The V and J genes are TRBV9 and TRBJ2-2, with D unresolved. The CDR3 has 13 amino acids. Trimming removed 0 bases at V and 5 bases at J, with 5 bases between. From germline, CDR1 is SGDLS and CDR2 YYNGEE. CDR3 in DNA: TGTGCCAGCAGCGTAGTACTAACCGGGGAGCTGTTTTTT. It translates to CASSVVLTGELFF.

The CDR3 loop reads CASSYGTLTEQYF. DNA for the CDR3: TGTGCCAGCAGTTACGGGACTTTAACCGAGCAGTACTTC. The chain couples TRBV6-5 to TRBJ2-7; tentatively, D is TRBD2 (6 bases). V was clipped by 2 bases and J by 6 bases, with 11 bases between them. Germline CDR1 and CDR2: MNHEY and SVGAGI. The CDR3 totals 13 residues.

The chain carries TRBV3-1 (or the pseudogene TRBV3-2) and TRBJ1-6, with D unclear. The ends were cut back, 1 base at V and 12 bases at J, with 10 bases in the middle. Germline CDR1 is LGHDT and CDR2 is YNNKEL (reference sequence). CDR3 length: 13 residues. The CDR3 DNA is TGTGCCAGCAGCCAAGGCATTCGGGGACCCCTCCACTTT. Amino acids: CASSQGIRGPLHF.

The CDR3 protein is CASSLPGLAGDEQFF. CDR3 DNA: TGTGCCAGCAGCCTCCCGGGACTAGCGGGAGATGAGCAGTTCTTC. V is TRBV11-2 and J is TRBJ2-1, with TRBD2 matching over 14 bases. Trimming removed 5 bases from V and 8 bases from J; junction bases left unmatched: 5. The V gene's germline CDR1 is SGHAT and CDR2 FQNNGV. CDR3 length: 15 residues.

The V gene is TRBV12-5, the J gene TRBJ2-4, with D perhaps TRBD1 (7 bases). CDR1 LGHNT and CDR2 FRNRAP come from the germline V gene. The CDR3 is 16 amino acids. V lost 4 bases to trimming and J lost 3 bases, with 16 bases between them. As DNA, the CDR3 is TGTGCTAGTGGTTCCCAGGGGGAGGTAGGCAAAAACATTCAGTACTTC. It translates to CASGSQGEVGKNIQYF.

This clone has more than one count but fewer than ten. This chain joins TRBV7-9 and TRBJ1-6, with a weak D call TRBD1 (5 bases). The CDR3 has 16 amino acids. V was trimmed by 3 bases and J by 10 bases, leaving 19 bases between them. Germline V lookup: CDR1 SEHNR, CDR2 FQNEAQ (reference sequence). The CDR3 is CASSLDWKGRDSPLHF. For the CDR3, the DNA is TGTGCCAGCAGCTTGGACTGGAAGGGACGTGACTCACCCCTCCACTTT. Complete variable domain (other parts from reference TRBV7-9 and TRBJ1-6): DTGVSQNPRHKITKRGQNVTFRCDPISEHNRLYWYRQTLGQGPEFLTYFQNEAQLEKSRLLSDRFSAERPKGSFSTLEIQRTEQGDSAMYLCASSLDWKGRDSPLHFGNGTRLTVT.

The chain combines TRBV5-1 with TRBJ1-2; 10 bases map to TRBD1. The germline gives CDR1 SGHRS, CDR2 YFSETQ. Unmatched junction bases numbered 4, after V lost 3 bases and J lost 5 bases. This CDR3 has 14 amino acids. CDR3 bases: TGCGCCAGCAGCTGGGACAGGGGCTTGTATGGCTACACCTTC. This codes for CASSWDRGLYGYTF.

The count of this clone is one. The chain has TRBV18 and TRBJ2-3, with unresolved D. Trimming took 0 bases from V and 6 from J, leaving 10 bases between them. The germline V gene has CDR1 KGHSH and CDR2 LQKENI. The CDR3 extends over 14 amino acids. CDR3 amino acids: CASSPPFTSDTQYF. The CDR3 DNA is TGTGCCAGCTCACCACCTTTTACGAGTGATACGCAGTATTTT.

The V call is TRBV30, the J call TRBJ1-2; D is perhaps TRBD1 (5 bases). Trimming took off 8 bases at V and 3 bases at J, with 13 bases between the two ends. Germline values: CDR1 GTSNPN, CDR2 SVGIG (reference sequence). This CDR3 is built from 12 residues. CDR3 bases: TGTGCCCCTGGTGGGGGTCACTATGGCTACACCTTC. This encodes CAPGGGHYGYTF.

V and J are TRBV5-1 and TRBJ2-1; D possibly uses TRBD1 or TRBD2 (6 bases each). Germline CDR1 and CDR2: SGHRS and YFSETQ. V shed 4 bases and J shed 4 bases, with 12 bases lying between them. The CDR3 consists of 14 residues. In DNA form, the CDR3 reads TGCGCCAGCAGCCCCGGAGGGGGTTACAATGAGCAGTTCTTC. Amino acid sequence: CASSPGGGYNEQFF.

The rearrangement uses TRBV7-2 and TRBJ2-7; 10 bases line up with TRBD2. This CDR3 is built from 15 residues. Germline loops: CDR1 SGHTA, CDR2 FQGNSA. J gave up 2 bases and V 4 bases, and 5 bases lay outside the gene matches. CDR3 DNA sequence: TGTGCCAGCAGCTCCGGGACTAGCGCCCCCTACGAGCAGTACTTC. Its protein product is CASSSGTSAPYEQYF.

This chain uses TRBV2 with TRBJ2-3; 8 positions agree with TRBD2. CDR1 SNHLY and CDR2 FYNNEI come from the germline V gene. The CDR3 spans 16 residues. V lost 6 bases, J lost 0 bases, and 8 bases stayed unmatched. CDR3 bases: TGTGCCAGCAGGGCCATCACGGGAGGGAGCACAGATACGCAGTATTTT. It specifies CASRAITGGSTDTQYF.

This clone was observed a single time. This chain joins TRBV27 and TRBJ2-1; no definite D call. The CDR3 extends over 14 amino acids. V gave up 5 bases and J gave up 5 bases, with 13 bases separating them. Germline-derived CDR1 and CDR2 are MNHEY and SMNVEV (reference sequence). CDR3 region: CASSPLAVNNEQFF. The CDR3 nucleotides are TGTGCCAGCAGTCCCCTCGCGGTGAACAATGAGCAGTTCTTC.

The chain uses TRBV3-1 (or the pseudogene TRBV3-2) and TRBJ1-2, with a weak D call TRBD1 (6 bases). The ends were cut back, 4 bases at V and 3 bases at J, with 12 bases in the middle. Germline V gives CDR1 LGHDT, CDR2 YNNKEL (reference sequence). The CDR3 is 14 amino acids. CDR3 in amino acids: CASSPRGGDYGYTF. As DNA, the CDR3 is TGTGCCAGCAGCCCTAGGGGGGGCGACTATGGCTACACCTTC.

The rearrangement links TRBV7-2 to TRBJ2-7, with TRBD2 as a possible D gene (5 bases). From germline, CDR1 is SGHTA and CDR2 FQGNSA. The germline V and J ends were trimmed by 0 bases and 2 bases, with 11 bases remaining between them. This CDR3 comprises 15 residues. Here the CDR3 reads CASSLAAGIPYEQYF. The CDR3 region has the DNA TGTGCCAGCAGCTTAGCGGCGGGCATACCCTACGAGCAGTACTTC.

The chain has TRBV7-8 and TRBJ1-4, with no clear D. The germline V and J ends were trimmed by 3 bases and 0 bases, with 11 bases remaining between them. The CDR3 is made up of 16 amino acids. Germline lookup yields CDR1 SGHVS and CDR2 FQNEAQ. The CDR3 DNA reads as TGTGCCAGCAGCTTTGGGCGCACAGCAACTAATGAAAAACTGTTTTTT. Encoded protein: CASSFGRTATNEKLFF.

The chain combines TRBV18 with TRBJ2-7, with TRBD2 matching over 10 bases. Germline CDR1 is KGHSH and CDR2 is LQKENI. The CDR3 runs to 14 residues. Trimming cost V 4 bases and J 3 bases; bases outside gene matches: 3. CDR3 in amino acids: CASSRASGSYEQYF. Here the CDR3 DNA reads TGTGCCAGCTCACGGGCTAGCGGGAGCTACGAGCAGTACTTC.

This clone was detected only once. The V gene is TRBV3-1 (or the pseudogene TRBV3-2), the J gene TRBJ2-1; 7 bases match TRBD1. With 0 bases clipped from V and 2 bases from J, the junction kept 7 bases outside the gene matches. CDR1 and CDR2 (germline): LGHDT, YNNKEL (reference sequence). There are 17 residues in the CDR3. The CDR3 nucleotides are TGTGCCAGCAGCCAAGATGAAGGGGACAGCACCTACAATGAGCAGTTCTTC. It yields the protein CASSQDEGDSTYNEQFF.

The CDR3 loop is CATSGPSEGAFGYTF. The CDR3 region has the DNA TGTGCCACCAGTGGCCCCAGTGAGGGGGCTTTTGGCTACACCTTC. The chain employs TRBV24-1 and TRBJ1-2; 7 bases align to TRBD1. Germline CDR1 reads KGHDR; CDR2 reads SFDVKD. The V and J ends lost 5 bases and 7 bases, in that order; junction bases with no gene match: 12. The CDR3 is 15 amino acids.